The 7 T cell receptor beta chains reported below all come from one sample, sequenced in a study of CD8 T cells in Susac syndrome. RNA, at about 0.5 to 1 ug, was reverse transcribed with random hexamers. TCRdb redid the calling of the immunoSEQ multiplex PCR reads with MiXCR, one entry per CDR3 protein. The sample holds around 150,000 distinct CDR3 sequences, around 95% seen once. Source material: CD8+ T cells from PBMCs. The source is a human donor with Susac syndrome.

The chain is built from TRBV12-3 or TRBV12-4 and TRBJ2-7, with D uncertain. V lost 3 bases and J lost 4, with 7 bases in between. This CDR3 is built from 12 residues. The CDR3 here is CASSFFPYEQYF. The DNA of the CDR3 is TGTGCCAGCAGTTTTTTCCCATACGAGCAGTACTTC.

This sequence joins TRBV20-1 and TRBJ2-1, with D possibly TRBD1 on 6 matching bases. The germline gives CDR1 DFQATT, CDR2 SNEGSKA (reference sequence). The CDR3 consists of 16 residues. V lost 0 bases to trimming and J lost 6 bases, with 18 bases between them. The CDR3 bases are TGCAGTGCTAGAGATCAAAGGGACACCCGTTCCAATGAGCAGTTCTTC. It encodes CSARDQRDTRSNEQFF.

V gene TRBV7-3 combines with J gene TRBJ1-1; 10 bases map to TRBD1. Germline values: CDR1 SGHTA, CDR2 FQGTGA. CDR3 size: 14 residues. The trim removed 4 bases at V and 4 bases at J, leaving 3 bases unmatched. DNA of the CDR3: TGTGCCAGCAGCTGGACAGGGGGTAGCACTGAAGCTTTCTTT. Its protein is CASSWTGGSTEAFF. Drawing the rest from reference TRBV7-3 and TRBJ1-1, the complete variable domain is GAGVSQTPSNKVTEKGKYVELRCDPISGHTALYWYRQSLGQGPEFLIYFQGTGAADDSGLPNDRFFAVRPEGSVSTLKIQRTERGDSAVYLCASSWTGGSTEAFFGQGTRLTVV.

The genes are TRBV27 and TRBJ2-7; D is uncertain. The CDR3 is made up of 15 amino acids. The germline CDR1 and CDR2 sequences are MNHEY and SMNVEV (reference sequence). With 3 bases removed from V and 3 bases from J, the gap between germline ends came to 15 bases. The CDR3, as DNA: TGTGCCAGCAGTTTCTTGGCGGACCAAGTCTACGAGCAGTACTTC. It encodes CASSFLADQVYEQYF.

The V call is TRBV28, the J call TRBJ2-3; tentatively, D is TRBD2 (6 bases). Trimming took 5 bases from V and 5 from J, leaving 26 bases between them. Germline CDR1 and CDR2: MDHEN and SYDVKM. CDR3 length equals 18 residues. The DNA for the CDR3 is TGTGCCAGCAGTCTCTGGACTATCGGGAGCAATTTTGGAGATACGCAGTATTTT. Its protein product is CASSLWTIGSNFGDTQYF. Together with reference TRBV28 and TRBJ2-3, the CDR3 gives the full variable domain: DVKVTQSSRYLVKRTGEKVFLECVQDMDHENMFWYRQDPGLGLRLIYFSYDVKMKEKGDIPEGYSVSREKKERFSLILESASTNQTSMYLCASSLWTIGSNFGDTQYFGPGTRLTVL.

This chain connects TRBV5-4 to TRBJ1-1; D is ambiguous. Between the trimmed V and J ends, which lost 0 bases and 4 bases, there was a span of 16 bases. Germline V gives CDR1 SGHNT, CDR2 YYREEE (reference sequence). The CDR3 totals 16 residues. CDR3 residues: CASSLVLSQVGTEAFF. Here the CDR3 DNA reads TGTGCCAGCAGCTTGGTGCTCTCTCAAGTTGGCACTGAAGCTTTCTTT.

The sample holds one count of this clonotype. The chain couples TRBV6-6 to TRBJ2-1, with D possibly TRBD2 on 6 matching bases. The V end lost 8 bases, the J end lost 10 bases, and 15 bases lay between the germline ends. CDR3 length: 12 amino acids. Germline V gene lookup returns CDR1 MNHNY and CDR2 SVGAGI (reference sequence). For the CDR3, the DNA is TGTGCCAGCGGGGGACTGGAAGGGGAGCAGTTCTTC. As protein: CASGGLEGEQFF.